The 32 T cell receptor beta chains below were found in one sample sequenced in a study of blood T cell repertoires in COVID-19. Repertoires were generated with immunoSEQ multiplex PCR, while TCRdb's copy carries only in-frame clones and drops some. The table shows roughly 240,000 clones, with 75% to 85% occurring only once. The sample taken for sequencing was peripheral blood. These receptors originate from a man in his fifties with COVID-19, enrolled during active disease.

This rearrangement joins TRBV7-9 to TRBJ1-6, with D perhaps TRBD1 (5 bases). The CDR3 has 14 residues. Germline-derived CDR1 and CDR2 are SEHNR and FQNEAQ (reference sequence). The V end was cut by 4 bases, the J end by 7 bases, with 11 bases between. CDR3 in amino acids: CASSSRDYNSPLHF. The CDR3, as DNA: TGTGCCAGCAGCTCCCGGGACTACAATTCACCCCTCCACTTT.

The CDR3 region has the DNA TGTGCCAGCAGCTTAGCCTGGGATGGGGCTGATGAAGCTTTCTTT. Translated, it gives CASSLAWDGADEAFF. The V gene is TRBV7-2, the J gene TRBJ1-1; D possibly corresponds to TRBD1 (5 bases). The length of the CDR3 is 15 residues. Germline V gives CDR1 SGHTA, CDR2 FQGNSA. Trimming shortened V by 0 bases and J by 7 bases, and 15 bases separated the two germline ends.

The J gene is TRBJ1-4, the V gene TRBV18, with unresolved D. With 0 bases removed from V and 4 bases from J, the gap between germline ends came to 12 bases. Germline loops: CDR1 KGHSH, CDR2 LQKENI. CDR3 length equals 16 residues. The CDR3 DNA reads as TGTGCCAGCTCACCACCATCGGTGGTTTATAATGAAAAACTGTTTTTT. Its translation: CASSPPSVVYNEKLFF.

Only a few counts were recorded for this clone. The chain employs TRBV7-6 and TRBJ2-1; 14 bases map to TRBD2. J gave up 8 bases and V 4 bases, and 7 bases lay outside the gene matches. CDR3 length: 16 residues. Germline CDR1 reads SGHVS; CDR2 reads FNYEAQ. DNA for the CDR3: TGTGCCAGCAGCTCTGCGACTAGCGGGGGGGCCGATGAGCAGTTCTTC. Protein: CASSSATSGGADEQFF.

The J gene is TRBJ2-3, the V gene TRBV3-1 (or the pseudogene TRBV3-2); D perhaps matches TRBD2 (6 bases). Germline assignment: CDR1 LGHDT and CDR2 YNNKEL (reference sequence). The CDR3 extends over 12 amino acids. V dropped 4 bases and J dropped 6 bases, with 8 bases sitting between them. Here the CDR3 reads CASSLRGDTQYF. DNA of the CDR3: TGTGCCAGCAGCCTACGGGGGGATACGCAGTATTTT.

The chain links TRBV5-8 to TRBJ2-5, with TRBD2 identical over 11 bases. Germline CDR1 is SGHTS and CDR2 is YDEGEE. This CDR3 comprises 16 residues. V dropped 4 bases and J dropped 1; count of bases not matched to a gene: 6. CDR3 sequence: CASSNLAGGTQETQYF. The CDR3 nucleotides read TGTGCCAGCAGCAACCTAGCGGGGGGCACCCAAGAGACCCAGTACTTC.

This chain uses TRBV11-3 with TRBJ2-1, with D unresolved. V dropped 1 base and J dropped 4 bases, with 11 bases sitting between them. Germline CDR1 SGHNT, CDR2 YENEEA. The CDR3 consists of 15 residues. CDR3 sequence: CASSLGSTQYNEQFF. In DNA, the CDR3 is TGTGCCAGCAGCTTAGGTTCGACACAGTACAATGAGCAGTTCTTC.

The chain carries TRBV28 and TRBJ1-2, with D unresolved. Per the germline V gene, CDR1 is MDHEN and CDR2 is SYDVKM. The CDR3 is 13 amino acids. V lost 3 bases to trimming and J lost 7 bases, with 12 bases between them. The CDR3 loop reads CASSLPGLIGYTF. The CDR3 nucleotides are TGTGCCAGCAGTTTGCCAGGTCTTATTGGCTACACCTTC.

This chain joins TRBV28 and TRBJ2-4; D is possibly TRBD1 (6 bases). Trimming removed 7 bases at V and 1 base at J, with 17 bases between. The germline V gene encodes CDR1 MDHEN and CDR2 SYDVKM. This CDR3 is built from 16 residues. Written as DNA, the CDR3 is TGTGCCAGCACCCGACAGGTCCCTGGGGCCAAAAACATTCAGTACTTC. Translation: CASTRQVPGAKNIQYF. Using reference TRBV28 and TRBJ2-4 for the parts outside the CDR3, the full variable domain is DVKVTQSSRYLVKRTGEKVFLECVQDMDHENMFWYRQDPGLGLRLIYFSYDVKMKEKGDIPEGYSVSREKKERFSLILESASTNQTSMYLCASTRQVPGAKNIQYFGAGTRLSVL.

The CDR3 DNA follows: TGTGCCCACCGGGACAGTCTTTTTTCACCCCTCCACTTT. It codes for CAHRDSLFSPLHF. This chain links TRBV28 with TRBJ1-6; 7 nucleotides match TRBD1. The CDR3 sequence is 13 residues long. With V trimmed by 11 bases and J by 9 bases, 10 bases remained unmatched. The germline CDR1 and CDR2 sequences are MDHEN and SYDVKM. The variable domain in full, with the rest retrieved from reference TRBV28 and TRBJ1-6, is DVKVTQSSRYLVKRTGEKVFLECVQDMDHENMFWYRQDPGLGLRLIYFSYDVKMKEKGDIPEGYSVSREKKERFSLILESASTNQTSMYLCAHRDSLFSPLHFGNGTRLTVT.

The rearrangement joins TRBV28 to TRBJ2-2; possible D gene TRBD2, 6 bases. Germline lookup yields CDR1 MDHEN and CDR2 SYDVKM. CDR3 length: 12 amino acids. Trimming took 2 bases from V and 9 from J, leaving 7 bases between them. CDR3 protein: CASSLGGRELFF. In nucleotides, the CDR3 is TGTGCCAGCAGTTTAGGGGGGAGGGAGCTGTTTTTT.

The J gene is TRBJ2-5, the V gene TRBV5-1, with a tentative D call TRBD2 (6 bases). The V gene lost 0 bases and the J gene lost 3 bases, with 12 bases spanning the gap. The CDR3 consists of 15 residues. Germline values: CDR1 SGHRS, CDR2 YFSETQ. CDR3: CASSLAGVAEETQYF. The CDR3 DNA follows: TGCGCCAGCAGCTTGGCGGGGGTTGCAGAAGAGACCCAGTACTTC.

The genes are TRBV19 and TRBJ1-2; possible D gene TRBD1, 6 bases. CDR3 length: 14 amino acids. V was pared by 7 bases and J by 5 bases, with 17 bases between. From germline, CDR1 is LNHDA and CDR2 SQIVND (reference sequence). CDR3 amino acids: CASTQSRGGYGYTF. The CDR3 region has the DNA TGTGCCAGTACCCAATCCAGGGGCGGGTATGGCTACACCTTC.

This sequence joins TRBV18 and TRBJ2-2; D possibly corresponds to TRBD1 (6 bases). The CDR3 totals 17 residues. Germline V CDR1 and CDR2: KGHSH, LQKENI. V was pared by 1 base and J by 1 base, with 13 bases between. The CDR3 protein is CASSPRTVAGNTGELFF. DNA for the CDR3: TGTGCCAGCTCACCACGGACAGTTGCGGGGAACACCGGGGAGCTGTTTTTT.

This clone was found a few times. This chain joins TRBV5-1 and TRBJ2-5, with TRBD1 matching 9 bases. Germline CDR1 and CDR2: SGHRS and YFSETQ. After removal of 2 bases from V and 4 bases from J, the junction contained 6 bases not matched to a gene. This CDR3 is 15 amino acids long. DNA of the CDR3: TGCGCCAGCAGCTTTATACAGGGGGCAGGAGAGACCCAGTACTTC. This sequence encodes CASSFIQGAGETQYF.

This chain uses TRBV25-1 with TRBJ2-1; D is undetermined. V gave up 10 bases and J gave up 3 bases, with 16 bases separating them. The CDR3 covers 14 residues. Germline V lookup: CDR1 MGHDK, CDR2 SYGVNS. This chain's CDR3 is CATKHGWYYNEQFF. The CDR3 region has the DNA TGTGCCACAAAACACGGGTGGTACTACAATGAGCAGTTCTTC. Full variable domain (remainder filled in from reference TRBV25-1 and TRBJ2-1): EADIYQTPRYLVIGTGKKITLECSQTMGHDKMYWYQQDPGMELHLIHYSYGVNSTEKGDLSSESTVSRIRTEHFPLTLESARPSHTSQYLCATKHGWYYNEQFFGPGTRLTVL.

This rearrangement joins TRBV18 to TRBJ1-6, with D perhaps matching TRBD1 (5 bases). Germline V lookup: CDR1 KGHSH, CDR2 LQKENI. The CDR3 consists of 16 residues. The V gene lost 2 bases and the J gene lost 2 bases, with 10 bases spanning the gap. CDR3: CASSPSAGPYNSPLHF. Written as DNA, the CDR3 is TGTGCCAGCTCACCAAGCGCGGGACCCTATAATTCACCCCTCCACTTT.

The gene calls are TRBV7-8 and TRBJ2-4, with a possible D match to TRBD2 (5 bases). The CDR3 is 14 amino acids. Germline values: CDR1 SGHVS, CDR2 FQNEAQ. Trimming removed 2 bases from V and 8 bases from J, with 13 bases in between. For the CDR3, the DNA is TGTGCCAGCAGCTTAATCCCCACGGAGGACATTCAGTACTTC. Amino acid sequence: CASSLIPTEDIQYF. The complete variable domain, with remaining parts taken from reference TRBV7-8 and TRBJ2-4, reads GAGVSQSPRYKVAKRGQDVALRCDPISGHVSLFWYQQALGQGPEFLTYFQNEAQLDKSGLPSDRFFAERPEGSVSTLKIQRTQQEDSAVYLCASSLIPTEDIQYFGAGTRLSVL.

V gene TRBV3-1 (or the pseudogene TRBV3-2) combines with J gene TRBJ1-2; 7 bases agree with TRBD1. This CDR3 is built from 17 residues. After removal of 4 bases from V and 4 bases from J, the junction contained 15 bases not matched to a gene. From germline, CDR1 is LGHDT and CDR2 YNNKEL (reference sequence). This CDR3 reads CASSPFQPLTGTYGYTF. The DNA for the CDR3 is TGTGCCAGCAGCCCCTTTCAGCCCTTGACAGGGACCTATGGCTACACCTTC.

J is TRBJ1-5 and V is TRBV6-1, with D tentatively TRBD1 (6 bases). V dropped 3 bases and J dropped 7 bases, with 19 bases sitting between them. The CDR3 is 16 residues long. Per germline, CDR1 MNHNS and CDR2 SASEGT. CDR3 loop: CASSDKITQGGQPQHF. The CDR3, as DNA: TGTGCCAGCAGTGACAAGATAACACAGGGCGGGCAGCCCCAGCATTTT.

The chain uses TRBV7-2 and TRBJ2-2; tentatively, D is TRBD1 (6 bases). The CDR3 totals 16 residues. Germline V CDR1 and CDR2: SGHTA, FQGNSA. The V gene lost 2 bases and the J gene lost 4 bases, with 14 bases spanning the gap. The CDR3 bases are TGTGCCAGCAGCTTACCGCCAGGGGCGGGCACCGGGGAGCTGTTTTTT. Protein: CASSLPPGAGTGELFF.

The chain recombines TRBV7-9 with TRBJ1-4; D uncertain. Germline CDR1 and CDR2: SEHNR and FQNEAQ (reference sequence). CDR3 length equals 15 residues. V lost 1 base to trimming and J lost 5 bases, with 11 bases between them. The CDR3 region has the DNA TGTGCCAGCAGCTTAGGGTTCAGTCCCAATGAAAAACTGTTTTTT. Translation: CASSLGFSPNEKLFF.

V and J are TRBV9 and TRBJ1-2; 11 bases are a match to TRBD1. CDR1 and CDR2 (germline): SGDLS, YYNGEE. The J segment lost 7 bases and the V segment lost 2 bases, leaving 10 bases of the junction unmatched. The CDR3 is made up of 16 amino acids. The CDR3 is CASSVGQGAGFAGYTF. CDR3 nucleotides: TGTGCCAGCAGCGTCGGACAGGGGGCAGGGTTTGCTGGCTACACCTTC.

This clone appeared many times. This rearrangement joins TRBV6-1 to TRBJ1-5; 9 nucleotides match TRBD1. The germline V gene has CDR1 MNHNS and CDR2 SASEGT. V lost 4 bases to trimming and J lost 2 bases; unmatched junction nucleotides: 6. This CDR3 region has 16 residues. The CDR3 loop reads CASSVTGGFGNQPQHF. CDR3 DNA sequence: TGTGCCAGCAGTGTGACAGGGGGGTTTGGCAATCAGCCCCAGCATTTT.

This clone was found once. The chain couples TRBV5-6 to TRBJ1-3; 9 bases agree with TRBD1. The CDR3 spans 15 residues. CDR1 SGHDT and CDR2 YYEEEE come from the germline V gene. J was trimmed by 7 bases and V by 5 bases; bases with no gene match: 10. The CDR3 DNA sequence: TGTGCCAGCAGTTATGGACAGGGGATCGTCAACACCATATATTTT. Its protein is CASSYGQGIVNTIYF.

This chain connects TRBV15 to TRBJ1-5; D gene unclear. This CDR3 spans 15 amino acids. V was clipped by 0 bases and J by 0 bases, with 6 bases between them. Germline assignment: CDR1 LNHNV and CDR2 YYDKDF (reference sequence). The CDR3 nucleotides read TGTGCCACCAGCAGAGAATCAGATAGCAATCAGCCCCAGCATTTT. This codes for CATSRESDSNQPQHF.

The gene calls are TRBV11-2 and TRBJ2-7, with a possible D match to TRBD1 (5 bases). Germline CDR1 reads SGHAT; CDR2 reads FQNNGV. This CDR3 has 14 amino acids. Deletions cut 4 bases from V and 3 bases from J, with 13 bases between. The DNA for the CDR3 is TGTGCCAGCAGCTCTACAGGTAGGATCTACGAGCAGTACTTC. It codes for CASSSTGRIYEQYF.

The V and J genes are TRBV5-6 and TRBJ2-7; D possibly corresponds to TRBD2 (5 bases). V was clipped by 0 bases and J by 9 bases, with 16 bases between them. This CDR3 has 14 residues. The germline V gene has CDR1 SGHDT and CDR2 YYEEEE. This CDR3 reads CASSLAGFQGRQYF. DNA of the CDR3: TGTGCCAGCAGCTTGGCGGGGTTCCAAGGCAGGCAGTACTTC.

V usage is TRBV2 and J usage is TRBJ2-1; 8 nucleotides match TRBD2. Looked up from germline, CDR1 is SNHLY and CDR2 is FYNNEI. The CDR3 extends over 15 amino acids. Unmatched junction bases numbered 10, after V lost 4 bases and J lost 8 bases. The CDR3 sequence is CASSAVGGGNDEQFF. The CDR3 DNA sequence: TGTGCCAGCAGTGCCGTTGGCGGGGGGAACGATGAGCAGTTCTTC.

The table lists this clone with a few counts. This chain uses TRBV5-1 with TRBJ2-2; 9 nucleotides line up with TRBD1. There are 15 residues in the CDR3. Germline CDR1 SGHRS, CDR2 YFSETQ. J was trimmed by 6 bases and V by 4 bases; bases with no gene match: 7. CDR3 residues: CASSPWTGEAGELFF. The CDR3 region has the DNA TGCGCCAGCAGCCCGTGGACAGGGGAGGCCGGGGAGCTGTTTTTT.

This chain joins TRBV4-3 and TRBJ2-7; TRBD1 matches 7 bases. This CDR3 is built from 15 residues. Germline CDR1 and CDR2: LGHNA and YSLEER. V lost 1 base and J lost 4; bases outside the gene matches: 7. Written as DNA, the CDR3 is TGCGCCAGCAGCCAAGCCGCACAGGGGCTTTACGAGCAGTACTTC. Its translation is CASSQAAQGLYEQYF.

The chain has TRBV7-6 and TRBJ2-2, with TRBD1 matching 7 bases. The CDR3 is 19 amino acids. Germline CDR1 SGHVS, CDR2 FNYEAQ. J gave up 0 bases and V 4 bases, and 14 bases lay outside the gene matches. The CDR3 DNA reads TGTGCCAGCAGCTCGATCCTGGGGAAGGGGACAGCGAACACCGGGGAGCTGTTTTTT. This gives the protein CASSSILGKGTANTGELFF. The full variable domain, its missing parts supplied by reference TRBV7-6 and TRBJ2-2, is GAGVSQSPRYKVTKRGQDVALRCDPISGHVSLYWYRQALGQGPEFLTYFNYEAQQDKSGLPNDRFSAERPEGSISTLTIQRTEQRDSAMYRCASSSILGKGTANTGELFFGEGSRLTVL.